This T cell receptor beta chain was documented in a study of CD8+ T cells in alopecia areata. Study-level results: Sequence data from scalp samples additionally include resident alphabeta T cells of normal skin. Affected lesional scalp, above all in alopecia totalis/universalis, was more clonal than normal scalp.

This clone was counted a few times. Its antigen is not identified. The CDR3 length is 15 residues. The V and J ends lost 7 bases and 2 bases, in that order; junction bases with no gene match: 10. The germline V gene encodes CDR1 MNHNY and CDR2 SVGAGI (reference sequence). As for treatment: oral pan-JAK inhibitor, 5-10 mg twice daily. Reverse transcribed after extraction, RNA yielded cDNA as the sequencing template. The repertoire was sequenced with immunoSEQ multiplex PCR; TCRdb's copy has only in-frame clones and lacks some. The top ten hold under 2% of the sample, which has under 350,000 clones, roughly 64% seen once.

Sequenced material: CD4+ T cells sorted from blood, taken at week 24, from a patient treated with tofacitinib. This chain links TRBV6-6 with TRBJ1-1, with 7 bases identical to TRBD1. This clonotype was sampled from a human donor with alopecia areata. The DNA for the CDR3 is TGTGCCAGCACCGGGACAGCGAATCGAAACACTGAAGCTTTCTTT. This gives the protein CASTGTANRNTEAFF.